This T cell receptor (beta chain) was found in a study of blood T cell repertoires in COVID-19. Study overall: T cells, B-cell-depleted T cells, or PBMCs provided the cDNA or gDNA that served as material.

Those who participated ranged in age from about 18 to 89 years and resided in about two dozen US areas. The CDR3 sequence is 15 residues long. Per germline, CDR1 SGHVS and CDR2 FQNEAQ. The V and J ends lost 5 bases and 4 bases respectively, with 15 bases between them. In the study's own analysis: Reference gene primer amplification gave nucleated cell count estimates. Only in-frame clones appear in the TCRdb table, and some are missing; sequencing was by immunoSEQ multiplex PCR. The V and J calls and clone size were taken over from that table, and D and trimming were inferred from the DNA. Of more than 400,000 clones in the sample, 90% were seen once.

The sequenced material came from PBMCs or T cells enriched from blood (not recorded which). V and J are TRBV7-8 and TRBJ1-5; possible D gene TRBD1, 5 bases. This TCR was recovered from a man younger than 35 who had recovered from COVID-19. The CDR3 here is CASSKDITSNQPQHF. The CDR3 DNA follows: TGTGCCAGCAGCAAGGACATAACTTCTAATCAGCCCCAGCATTTT. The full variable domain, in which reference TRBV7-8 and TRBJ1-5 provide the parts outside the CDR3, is GAGVSQSPRYKVAKRGQDVALRCDPISGHVSLFWYQQALGQGPEFLTYFQNEAQLDKSGLPSDRFFAERPEGSVSTLKIQRTQQEDSAVYLCASSKDITSNQPQHFGDGTRLSIL.